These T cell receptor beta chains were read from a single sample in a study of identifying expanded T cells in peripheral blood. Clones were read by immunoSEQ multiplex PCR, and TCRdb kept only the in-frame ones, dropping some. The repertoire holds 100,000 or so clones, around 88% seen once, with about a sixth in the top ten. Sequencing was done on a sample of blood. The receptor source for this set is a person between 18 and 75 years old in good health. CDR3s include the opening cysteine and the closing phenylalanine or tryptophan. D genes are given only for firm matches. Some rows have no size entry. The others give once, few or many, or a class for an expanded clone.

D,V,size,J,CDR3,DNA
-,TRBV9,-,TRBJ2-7,CASSVGLGSYEQYF,TGTGCCAGCAGCGTAGGGCTAGGGTCCTACGAGCAGTACTTC
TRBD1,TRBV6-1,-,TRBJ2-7,CASSEPGQGAREQYF,TGTGCCAGCAGTGAACCGGGACAGGGGGCCCGGGAGCAGTACTTC
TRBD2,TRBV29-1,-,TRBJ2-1,CSASTSGTYNEQFF,TGCAGCGCTTCGACTAGCGGAACTTACAATGAGCAGTTCTTC
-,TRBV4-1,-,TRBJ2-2,CASTSSGTTFTGELFF,TGCGCCAGCACGTCCTCCGGGACAACTTTCACCGGGGAGCTGTTTTTT
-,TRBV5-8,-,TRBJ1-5,CASSSAPRTEPQHF,TGTGCCAGCAGCTCGGCACCCCGGACAGAGCCCCAGCATTTT
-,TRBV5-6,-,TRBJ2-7,CASSRPGGAGYEQYF,TGTGCCAGCAGCCGCCCGGGGGGCGCAGGGTACGAGCAGTACTTC
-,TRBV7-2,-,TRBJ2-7,CASSFRKGYEQYF,TGTGCCAGCAGTTTCCGCAAGGGCTACGAGCAGTACTTC
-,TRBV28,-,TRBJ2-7,CASSRTGLVGSYEQYF,TGTGCCAGCAGTCGAACAGGGCTCGTGGGCTCCTACGAGCAGTACTTC
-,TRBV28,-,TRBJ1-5,CASSPTAPSSRPQHF,TGTGCCAGCAGCCCGACAGCCCCGAGCTCTCGGCCCCAGCATTTT
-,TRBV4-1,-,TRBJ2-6,CASSQRDSGANVLTF,TGCGCCAGCAGCCAGAGAGACTCTGGGGCCAACGTCCTGACTTTC
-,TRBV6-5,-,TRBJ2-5,CASRRQVGGETQYF,TGTGCCAGCAGACGACAGGTGGGCGGAGAGACCCAGTACTTC
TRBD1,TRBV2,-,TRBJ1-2,CASRNPGTGGIWGGYTF,TGTGCCAGCCGAAACCCTGGGACAGGGGGCATTTGGGGTGGCTACACCTTC
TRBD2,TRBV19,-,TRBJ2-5,CASRTRAGGVGTQYF,TGTGCCAGTAGGACACGAGCGGGGGGTGTTGGGACCCAGTACTTC
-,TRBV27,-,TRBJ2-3,CASRLGGSSTDTQYF,TGTGCCAGTCGGCTGGGGGGTTCTAGCACAGATACGCAGTATTTT
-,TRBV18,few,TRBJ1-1,CASSPPPPGEAFF,TGTGCCAGCTCACCACCCCCCCCTGGGGAAGCTTTCTTT
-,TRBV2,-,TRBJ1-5,CASSDRQSTTSSNQPQHF,TGTGCCAGCAGTGACCGGCAGAGTACAACCTCAAGCAATCAGCCCCAGCATTTT
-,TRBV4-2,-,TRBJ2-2,CASSQVRRVAGELFF,TGTGCCAGCAGCCAAGTTAGGAGGGTAGCCGGGGAGCTGTTTTTT
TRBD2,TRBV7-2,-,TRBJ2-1,CASSRQTSGGYEQFF,TGTGCCAGCAGCCGTCAGACTAGCGGGGGTTATGAGCAGTTCTTC
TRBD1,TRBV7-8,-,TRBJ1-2,CASSPWTGAVSGYTF,TGTGCCAGCAGCCCCTGGACAGGGGCGGTGAGTGGCTACACCTTC
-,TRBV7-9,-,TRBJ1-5,CASSLVLRWLRNQPQHF,TGTGCCAGCAGCTTAGTGCTAAGGTGGCTTCGCAATCAGCCCCAGCATTTT
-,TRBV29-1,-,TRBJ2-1,CSVVLEYSSYNEQFF,TGCAGCGTTGTATTAGAGTACAGCTCCTACAATGAGCAGTTCTTC
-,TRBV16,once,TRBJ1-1,CASSQRVWGSTEAFF,TGTGCCAGCAGCCAACGGGTATGGGGGAGCACTGAAGCTTTCTTT
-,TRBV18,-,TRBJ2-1,CASSPGGGGGEQFF,TGTGCCAGCTCACCTGGAGGGGGCGGGGGTGAGCAGTTCTTC
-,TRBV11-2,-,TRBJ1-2,CASSLGLGLNYTF,TGTGCCAGCAGCTTAGGTTTAGGACTGAACTACACCTTC
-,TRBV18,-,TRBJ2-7,CASSPSQSYEQYF,TGTGCCAGCTCACCAAGTCAGAGCTACGAGCAGTACTTC
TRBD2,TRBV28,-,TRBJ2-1,CASSQGLAGRNEQFF,TGTGCCAGCAGCCAAGGACTAGCGGGGAGAAATGAGCAGTTCTTC
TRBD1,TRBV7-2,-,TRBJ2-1,CASSTQLVPGGEQFF,TGTGCCAGCAGCACCCAACTAGTGCCAGGGGGTGAGCAGTTCTTC
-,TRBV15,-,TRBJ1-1,CATSSNGVLGAFF,TGTGCCACCAGCAGCAATGGGGTACTGGGAGCTTTCTTT
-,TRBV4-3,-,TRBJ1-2,CASSLDQANYGYTF,TGCGCCAGCAGCCTAGATCAGGCGAACTATGGCTACACCTTC
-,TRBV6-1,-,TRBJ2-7,CASSEAGPAYEQYF,TGTGCCAGCAGTGAAGCAGGGCCTGCCTACGAGCAGTACTTC
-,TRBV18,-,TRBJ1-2,CASSPPFGGYTF,TGTGCCAGCTCACCGCCTTTCGGTGGCTACACCTTC
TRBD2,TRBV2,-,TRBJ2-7,CASSGLAGVHEQYF,TGTGCCAGCAGTGGGCTAGCGGGGGTTCACGAGCAGTACTTC
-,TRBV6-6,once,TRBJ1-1,CASRGQGGEAFF,TGTGCCAGCAGAGGGCAGGGCGGTGAAGCTTTCTTT
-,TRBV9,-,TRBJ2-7,CASSVGSGQVGYEQYF,TGTGCCAGCAGCGTGGGGAGTGGGCAGGTCGGGTACGAGCAGTACTTC
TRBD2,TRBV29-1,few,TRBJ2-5,CSVGLAGETQYF,TGCAGCGTCGGACTAGCGGGAGAGACCCAGTACTTC
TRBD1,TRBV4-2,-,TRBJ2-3,CASSRDRAEDTQYF,TGTGCCAGCAGCCGCGACAGGGCGGAAGATACGCAGTATTTT
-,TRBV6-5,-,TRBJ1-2,CASSYARMGSYGYTF,TGTGCCAGCAGTTACGCCAGGATGGGGAGCTATGGCTACACCTTC
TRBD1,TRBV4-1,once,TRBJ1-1,CASSQNRGNTEAFF,TGCGCCAGCAGCCAGAACAGGGGGAACACTGAAGCTTTCTTT
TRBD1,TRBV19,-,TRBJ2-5,CASSSRGQGFRETQYF,TGTGCCAGTAGTTCCCGGGGACAGGGGTTTCGAGAGACCCAGTACTTC
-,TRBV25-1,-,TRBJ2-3,CASSEYTATDTQYF,TGTGCCAGCAGTGAATATACAGCCACAGATACGCAGTATTTT
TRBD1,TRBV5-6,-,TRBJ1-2,CASSLKQGRGYTF,TGTGCCAGCAGCTTAAAACAGGGGAGAGGCTACACCTTC
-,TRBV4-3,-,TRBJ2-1,CASSQFDTYNEQFF,TGCGCCAGCAGCCAATTCGACACTTACAATGAGCAGTTCTTC